The source of this T cell receptor beta chain is a study of response to subunit inactivated influenza vaccine. Study-level points and caveats: Authors suggested that a seasonal influenza vaccination recruits few new T cells each time.

Per the germline V gene, CDR1 is SGHRS and CDR2 is YFSETQ. The CDR3 is 13 residues long. The junction had 2 bases not matched to a gene; V was cut back by 4 bases and J by 4 bases. This clonotype has just a few counts. Antigen specificity is unknown. TCRdb called the RT-PCR reads again in MiXCR, with one record for every CDR3 protein. This sample has approximately 530,000 distinct CDR3 sequences; approximately 12% occur once, and the top ten carry about an eighth. The clonotype was recovered from a man aged 45-60 years who received an inactivated influenza vaccine. The sample in question was PBMCs from blood, obtained 45 days after vaccination. The chain joins TRBV5-1 to TRBJ2-5, with 9 nucleotides matching TRBD1. The CDR3 bases are TGCGCCAGCAGCGGGGACAGGGCAGAGACCCAGTACTTC. Protein: CASSGDRAETQYF.